The 29 T cell receptor beta chains presented below share a single source sample, sequenced in a study of early T cells in non-severe SARS-CoV-2 infection. TCRdb fed the 5' RACE reads into MiXCR, producing one record per CDR3 protein. The sample shows 55,000 to 75,000 distinct CDR3 sequences, roughly a tenth of them seen only once. Sequenced sample: whole blood. These receptors all stem from an adult who was a healthcare worker with PCR-confirmed SARS-CoV-2 infection or an uninfected control (not recorded which).

The chain uses TRBV6-1 and TRBJ2-7; 9 nucleotides match TRBD1. The junction had 10 bases not matched to a gene; V was cut back by 4 bases and J by 6 bases. Germline CDR1 and CDR2: MNHNS and SASEGT. The length of the CDR3 is 15 residues. The CDR3 spells CASSGQRTGEAEQYV. The CDR3 DNA reads as TGTGCCAGCAGTGGACAACGGACAGGGGAGGCCGAGCAGTACGTC.

This clonotype was seen repeatedly, ten times or more. The CDR3 DNA reads TGTGCCAGCAGGAAGACATCGATGGGCGAGGAGACCCAGTACTTC. Protein sequence: CASRKTSMGEETQYF. The V call is TRBV2, the J call TRBJ2-5; D not resolved. The CDR3 is 15 residues long. V was pared by 6 bases and J by 5 bases, with 19 bases between. Germline CDR1 reads SNHLY; CDR2 reads FYNNEI.

This clonotype has only a few counts. J is TRBJ2-1 and V is TRBV20-1; weak D call: TRBD1 (6 bases). V was shortened by 3 bases and J by 7 bases, with 16 bases between the two germline ends. Germline CDR1 DFQATT, CDR2 SNEGSKA (reference sequence). The CDR3 loop spans 14 amino acids. CDR3 nucleotides: TGCAGTGCTAGGATCTGGGGGCGAGAGAATGAGCAGTTCTTC. It translates to CSARIWGRENEQFF.

This clonotype was observed a few times. The chain has TRBV7-2 and TRBJ2-4, with unresolved D. With 0 bases removed from V and 4 bases from J, the gap between germline ends came to 16 bases. Germline V gene sequence: CDR1 SGHTA, CDR2 FQGNSA. CDR3 size: 17 residues. CDR3: CASSLAPSWVGKNIQYF. DNA for the CDR3: TGTGCCAGCAGCTTAGCCCCTTCGTGGGTGGGAAAAAACATTCAGTACTTC.

The chain combines TRBV6-1 with TRBJ1-3; TRBD1 is a possible D gene (5 bases). The CDR3 runs to 15 residues. In germline, CDR1 is MNHNS, CDR2 SASEGT. V dropped 0 bases and J dropped 1 base, with 7 bases sitting between them. CDR3 residues: CASSEAGGSGNTIYF. The CDR3, as DNA: TGTGCCAGCAGTGAAGCGGGGGGTTCTGGAAACACCATATATTTT.

This clonotype has at least ten counts. The J gene is TRBJ1-5, the V gene TRBV12-3 or TRBV12-4, with a tentative D call TRBD1 (6 bases). V dropped 6 bases and J dropped 7 bases, with 16 bases sitting between them. This CDR3 comprises 14 residues. The CDR3 region is CASSRGQGGQPQHF. The CDR3 nucleotides read TGTGCCAGCAGCCGGGGGCAGGGAGGACAGCCCCAGCATTTT.

This chain links TRBV9 with TRBJ1-2, with no clear D. Deletions cut 4 bases from V and 0 bases from J, with 4 bases between. CDR1 is SGDLS and CDR2 is YYNGEE in the germline V gene. The CDR3 is made up of 12 amino acids. Written as DNA, the CDR3 is TGTGCCAGCAGCCCAGCTAACTATGGCTACACCTTC. Translated: CASSPANYGYTF.

This clonotype has a count of ten or more. One junction end disagrees with the germline gene, perhaps due to a read error. V and J are TRBV20-1 and TRBJ2-5; D not resolved. The length of the CDR3 is 12 residues. Germline lookup yields CDR1 DFQATT and CDR2 SNEGSKA (reference sequence). The CDR3, as DNA: TGCAGTGCTAGCCTAGTCCAAGGGACCCAGTACTTC. It yields the protein CSASLVQGTQYF.

This clonotype was counted a few times. J is TRBJ2-5 and V is TRBV6-2 or TRBV6-3; TRBD2 matches at 8 bases. Germline V gene lookup returns CDR1 MNHEY and CDR2 SVGEGT. The J segment lost 5 bases and the V segment lost 0 bases, leaving 11 bases of the junction unmatched. CDR3 length: 17 residues. The CDR3 protein is CASSYSGTRTLRETQYF. The CDR3 DNA reads as TGTGCCAGCAGTTACTCAGGGACTAGAACTCTTAGGGAGACCCAGTACTTC.

This clonotype has only one observation. V usage is TRBV12-5 and J usage is TRBJ2-3; D is uncertain. CDR1 and CDR2 (germline): LGHNT, FRNRAP. Between the trimmed V and J ends, which lost 0 bases and 4 bases, there was a span of 11 bases. The CDR3 sequence is 15 residues long. CDR3 nucleotides: TGTGCTAGTGGTTTGGTAAAGACAACCCCAGATACGCAGTATTTT. Translation gives CASGLVKTTPDTQYF.

This clonotype has a handful of counts. V is TRBV5-1 and J is TRBJ1-4, with 7 bases identical to TRBD1. In germline, CDR1 is SGHRS, CDR2 YFSETQ. The CDR3 sequence is 17 residues long. The V segment lost 2 bases and the J segment 5 bases; nucleotides outside the gene matches: 12. CDR3 coding DNA: TGCGCCAGCAGCTTACCAGCTCCGGGACAGCAAAATGAAAAACTGTTTTTT. Translating gives CASSLPAPGQQNEKLFF.

At least ten counts were recorded for this clonotype. The chain is built from TRBV18 and TRBJ1-1; a weak D match, TRBD1 (6 bases). From germline, CDR1 is KGHSH and CDR2 LQKENI. The CDR3 has 15 amino acids. V was pared by 3 bases and J by 2 bases, with 13 bases between. CDR3 bases: TGTGCCAGCTCACCTATGGGACATACTAACACTGAAGCTTTCTTT. This codes for CASSPMGHTNTEAFF.

Ten or more counts support this clonotype. V usage is TRBV11-2 and J usage is TRBJ2-2; either TRBD1 or TRBD2 may fit D (5 bases each). V was clipped by 5 bases and J by 0 bases, with 13 bases between them. Germline CDR1 reads SGHAT; CDR2 reads FQNNGV. The CDR3 runs to 16 residues. CDR3 sequence (DNA): TGTGCCAGCAGCCTAATGGGGACGGCGAACACCGGGGAGCTGTTTTTT. It codes for CASSLMGTANTGELFF.

In this sample, this clonotype turned up a few times. The chain links TRBV12-3 or TRBV12-4 to TRBJ2-1; D is ambiguous. Trimming left V 5 bases short and J 4 bases short, with 6 bases between. This CDR3 contains 12 residues. CDR3 region: CASSARYNEQFF. The CDR3 nucleotides are TGTGCCAGCAGTGCCAGGTACAATGAGCAGTTCTTC.

This clonotype appeared a few times. V is TRBV30 and J is TRBJ1-5; D possibly corresponds to TRBD1 (6 bases). From germline, CDR1 is GTSNPN and CDR2 SVGIG (reference sequence). The CDR3 sequence is 15 residues long. Trimming left V 0 bases short and J 2 bases short, with 11 bases between. CDR3: CAWSVGGAGNQPQHF. In nucleotides, the CDR3 is TGTGCCTGGAGTGTCGGGGGGGCTGGCAATCAGCCCCAGCATTTT.

In this sample, this clonotype turned up many times. The V gene is TRBV2, the J gene TRBJ1-1; 7 nucleotides line up with TRBD1. This CDR3 contains 14 residues. Germline-derived CDR1 and CDR2 are SNHLY and FYNNEI. V gave up 6 bases and J gave up 3 bases; unmatched junction bases: 7. The CDR3: CASSATGIYTEAFF. As DNA, the CDR3 is TGTGCCAGCAGCGCGACAGGGATATACACTGAAGCTTTCTTT. The variable domain in full, completed from reference TRBV2 and TRBJ1-1, reads EPEVTQTPSHQVTQMGQEVILRCVPISNHLYFYWYRQILGQKVEFLVSFYNNEISEKSEIFDDQFSVERPDGSNFTLKIRSTKLEDSAMYFCASSATGIYTEAFFGQGTRLTVV.

There are many counts of this clonotype. The J gene is TRBJ2-3, the V gene TRBV20-1; 12 bases fit TRBD1. Germline V gene sequence: CDR1 DFQATT, CDR2 SNEGSKA (reference sequence). V dropped 2 bases and J dropped 2; count of bases not matched to a gene: 5. There are 16 residues in the CDR3. The DNA of the CDR3 is TGCAGTGCTAGACAGCCGGGACAGGGGGCCACAGATACGCAGTATTTT. This gives the protein CSARQPGQGATDTQYF.

This clonotype has ten or more counts. The chain employs TRBV5-1 and TRBJ2-1; the D gene is possibly TRBD2 (5 bases). The CDR3 is 16 amino acids. In germline, CDR1 is SGHRS, CDR2 YFSETQ. The V end was cut by 2 bases, the J end by 6 bases, with 18 bases between. Here the CDR3 reads CASSFELGNIFNEQFF. CDR3 coding DNA: TGCGCCAGCAGCTTTGAGCTCGGGAACATATTCAATGAGCAGTTCTTC. Drawing the rest from reference TRBV5-1 and TRBJ2-1, the complete variable domain is KAGVTQTPRYLIKTRGQQVTLSCSPISGHRSVSWYQQTPGQGLQFLFEYFSETQRNKGNFPGRFSGRQFSNSRSEMNVSTLELGDSALYLCASSFELGNIFNEQFFGPGTRLTVL.

In DNA, the CDR3 is TGTGCCAGTCTCGTGACAGGGGCGGGCTACACCTTC. Translating it yields CASLVTGAGYTF. The chain employs TRBV2 and TRBJ1-2; 8 positions agree with TRBD1. The CDR3 consists of 12 residues. CDR1 is SNHLY and CDR2 is FYNNEI in the germline V gene. Trimming removed 9 bases from V and 8 bases from J; junction bases left unmatched: 8.

This clonotype was detected ten times or more. The J gene is TRBJ1-2, the V gene TRBV27, with 9 bases identical to TRBD1. There are 14 residues in the CDR3. CDR1 and CDR2 from the germline V gene are MNHEY and SMNVEV (reference sequence). The V and J ends lost 2 bases and 4 bases, in that order; junction bases with no gene match: 2. As DNA, the CDR3 is TGTGCCAGCAGTTTAAAGGGACAGGGCTATGGCTACACCTTC. This encodes CASSLKGQGYGYTF.

The chain uses TRBV2 and TRBJ2-3; no firm D call. V shed 6 bases and J shed 0 bases, with 10 bases lying between them. Germline CDR1 and CDR2: SNHLY and FYNNEI. The CDR3 consists of 14 residues. The CDR3 loop is CASRQLSSTDTQYF. The DNA of the CDR3 is TGTGCCAGCAGGCAACTGTCCAGCACAGATACGCAGTATTTT.

The V gene is TRBV3-1, the J gene TRBJ1-5; TRBD1 matches at 7 bases. V shed 3 bases and J 7 bases; nucleotides not matched to a gene: 6. Germline values: CDR1 LGHDT, CDR2 YNNKEL (reference sequence). This CDR3 is built from 14 residues. The CDR3 loop is CASSHSTGSQPQHF. The CDR3 region has the DNA TGTGCCAGCAGCCATTCGACAGGGAGCCAGCCCCAGCATTTT. The variable domain in full, with the rest retrieved from reference TRBV3-1 and TRBJ1-5, is DTAVSQTPKYLVTQMGNDKSIKCEQNLGHDTMYWYKQDSKKFLKIMFSYNNKELIINETVPNRFSPKSPDKAHLNLHINSLELGDSAVYFCASSHSTGSQPQHFGDGTRLSIL.

This clonotype occurred a few times. This chain links TRBV6-1 with TRBJ2-7, with D possibly TRBD1 on 7 matching bases. Germline V gives CDR1 MNHNS, CDR2 SASEGT. The CDR3 is 17 amino acids. V was cut by 6 bases and J by 0 bases, with 21 bases left in between. Written as DNA, the CDR3 is TGTGCCAGCAGAGCGGGTAGGACAGGTGAACTCTCCTACGAGCAGTACGTC. This translates into CASRAGRTGELSYEQYV.

The chain is built from TRBV5-1 and TRBJ1-5; D is uncertain. V was trimmed by 4 bases and J by 0 bases, leaving 11 bases between them. This CDR3 is built from 15 residues. Germline assignment: CDR1 SGHRS and CDR2 YFSETQ. CDR3 DNA: TGCGCCAGCAGCCCTCAAACGGGTAGCAATCAGCCCCAGCATTTT. Its protein is CASSPQTGSNQPQHF. Drawing the rest from reference TRBV5-1 and TRBJ1-5, the complete variable domain is KAGVTQTPRYLIKTRGQQVTLSCSPISGHRSVSWYQQTPGQGLQFLFEYFSETQRNKGNFPGRFSGRQFSNSRSEMNVSTLELGDSALYLCASSPQTGSNQPQHFGDGTRLSIL.

This clonotype was seen a few times. The chain combines TRBV3-1 with TRBJ2-1; 7 bases agree with TRBD1. V lost 3 bases, J lost 7 bases, and 9 bases stayed unmatched. Germline V CDR1 and CDR2: LGHDT, YNNKEL (reference sequence). The CDR3 consists of 15 residues. CDR3 nucleotides: TGTGCCAGCAGCCACACGCAGGGGGTGGAAAATGAGCAGTTCTTC. As protein: CASSHTQGVENEQFF.

This clonotype was counted between two and nine times. V gene TRBV20-1 combines with J gene TRBJ1-1; possibly TRBD1 for D (5 bases). Trimming left V 0 bases short and J 7 bases short, with 12 bases between. In germline, CDR1 is DFQATT, CDR2 SNEGSKA (reference sequence). This CDR3 has 13 amino acids. The CDR3: CSARDGGRLEAFF. The CDR3 bases are TGCAGTGCTAGAGACGGGGGACGGCTTGAAGCTTTCTTT.

Here the CDR3 reads CTGRASGGDEQFF. In nucleotides, the CDR3 is TGCACCGGCAGGGCTAGCGGGGGGGACGAGCAGTTCTTC. The V call is TRBV29-1, the J call TRBJ2-1; 12 positions match TRBD2. The CDR3 runs to 13 residues. Germline-derived CDR1 and CDR2 are SQVTM and ANQGSEA.

The chain employs TRBV5-8 and TRBJ1-5; D ambiguous. Per the germline V gene, CDR1 is SGHTS and CDR2 is YDEGEE. This CDR3 region has 17 residues. V was cut by 4 bases and J by 1 base, with 18 bases left in between. CDR3 coding DNA: TGTGCCAGCAGCCTTAATGGAGCAGGAACGAGCAATCAGCCCCAGCATTTT. As protein: CASSLNGAGTSNQPQHF.

This clonotype was recorded a few times. A read error may produce the germline difference seen at one junction end. The chain is built from TRBV7-8 and TRBJ2-3; a weak D match, TRBD1 (6 bases). This CDR3 is built from 13 residues. Germline loops: CDR1 SGHVS, CDR2 FQNEAQ. The CDR3 DNA reads as TGTGCCAGCATCTTACAGGGTACAGATACGCAGTATTTT. This gives the protein CASILQGTDTQYF.